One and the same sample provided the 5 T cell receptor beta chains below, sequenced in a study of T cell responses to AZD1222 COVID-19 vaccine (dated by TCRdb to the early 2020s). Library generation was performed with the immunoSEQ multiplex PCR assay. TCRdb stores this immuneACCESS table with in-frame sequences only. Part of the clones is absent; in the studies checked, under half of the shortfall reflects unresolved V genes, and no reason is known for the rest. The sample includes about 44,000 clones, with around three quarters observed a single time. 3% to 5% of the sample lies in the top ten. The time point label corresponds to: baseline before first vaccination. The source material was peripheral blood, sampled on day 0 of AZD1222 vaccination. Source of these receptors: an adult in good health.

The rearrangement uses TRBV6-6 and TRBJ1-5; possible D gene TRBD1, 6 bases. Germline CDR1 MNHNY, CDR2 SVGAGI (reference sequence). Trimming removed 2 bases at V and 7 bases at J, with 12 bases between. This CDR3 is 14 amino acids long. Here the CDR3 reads CASSYGGGDQPQHF. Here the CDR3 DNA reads TGTGCCAGCAGTTACGGGGGGGGCGACCAGCCCCAGCATTTT.

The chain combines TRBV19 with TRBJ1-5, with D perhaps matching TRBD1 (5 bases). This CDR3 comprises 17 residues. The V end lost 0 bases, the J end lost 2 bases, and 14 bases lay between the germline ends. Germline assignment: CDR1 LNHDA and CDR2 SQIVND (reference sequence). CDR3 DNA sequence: TGTGCCAGTAGTATAGATAAGAGTGGGGGTCGCAATCAGCCCCAGCATTTT. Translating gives CASSIDKSGGRNQPQHF.

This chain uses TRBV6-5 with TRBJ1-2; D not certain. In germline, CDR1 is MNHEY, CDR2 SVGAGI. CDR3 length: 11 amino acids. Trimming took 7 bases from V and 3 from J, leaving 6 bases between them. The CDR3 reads CASTTDYGYTF. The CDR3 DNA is TGTGCCAGCACCACAGACTATGGCTACACCTTC.

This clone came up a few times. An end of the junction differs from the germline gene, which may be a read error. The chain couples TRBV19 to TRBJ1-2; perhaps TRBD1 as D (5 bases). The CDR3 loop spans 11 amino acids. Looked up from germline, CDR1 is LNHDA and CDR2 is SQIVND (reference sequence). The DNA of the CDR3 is TGTGCCAGCGGGACCCCTACAGCATGTTACTTC. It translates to CASGTPTACYF.

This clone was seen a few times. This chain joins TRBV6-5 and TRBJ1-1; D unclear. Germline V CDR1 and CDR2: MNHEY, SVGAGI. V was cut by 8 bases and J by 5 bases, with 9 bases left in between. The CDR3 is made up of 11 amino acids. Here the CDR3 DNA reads TGTGCCAGCGGGCACGGGACTGAAGCTTTCTTT. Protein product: CASGHGTEAFF.